Sequencing of this T cell receptor (beta chain) was carried out in a study of CD8+ T cells in alopecia areata. The germline gives CDR1 SGHDT, CDR2 YYEEEE. The CDR3 contains 13 residues. Trimming stripped 4 bases from V and 4 bases from J, with 11 bases between. Investigators isolated RNA and reverse transcribed it into cDNA to act as the sequencing template. TCRdb keeps only in-frame clones here, not all; method: immunoSEQ multiplex PCR. The sample yields about 150,000 clones, 47% seen once. The sample taken for sequencing was CD4+ T cells sorted from blood. V gene TRBV5-6 combines with J gene TRBJ1-2; D not certain. This clonotype originated in a human donor with alopecia areata. This CDR3 is CASSRESVYGYTF. CDR3 sequence (DNA): TGTGCCAGCAGCCGCGAATCGGTCTATGGCTACACCTTC.